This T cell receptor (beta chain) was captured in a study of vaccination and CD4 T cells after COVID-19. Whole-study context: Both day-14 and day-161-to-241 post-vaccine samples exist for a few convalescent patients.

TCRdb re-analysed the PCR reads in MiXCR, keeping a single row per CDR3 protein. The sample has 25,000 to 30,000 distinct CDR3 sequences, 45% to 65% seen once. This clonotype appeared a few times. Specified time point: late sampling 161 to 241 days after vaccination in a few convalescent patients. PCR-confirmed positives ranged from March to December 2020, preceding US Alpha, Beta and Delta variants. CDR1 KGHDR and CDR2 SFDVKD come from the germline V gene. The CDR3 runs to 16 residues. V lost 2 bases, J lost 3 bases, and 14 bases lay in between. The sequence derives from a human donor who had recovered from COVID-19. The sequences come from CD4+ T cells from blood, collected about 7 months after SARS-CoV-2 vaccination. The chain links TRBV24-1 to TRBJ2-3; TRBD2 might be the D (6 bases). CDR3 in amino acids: CATSDSAALATDTQYF. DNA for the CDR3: TGTGCCACCAGTGATTCGGCAGCTCTAGCGACAGATACGCAGTATTTT.